A selection of T cell receptor beta chains follows, all from one sample in a study of CXCR4 blockade with PD-1 therapy in pancreatic cancer. Sequencing was performed with immunoSEQ multiplex PCR; in TCRdb, only in-frame clones are kept and a portion is missing. The sample includes roughly 15,000 clones, approximately 72% of them seen just once. Sequenced: tumor tissue. Receptor source: a human donor with pancreatic ductal adenocarcinoma. Each CDR3 is given with its conserved first and last residue. Each record gives: D gene, clone size, V gene, J gene, CDR3 length, CDR3 DNA, CDR3 protein. D genes are given only for firm matches. Where a row states a size, it is once, few, many or the class of an expanded clone; other rows omit it.

D: TRBD2; size: .; V: TRBV19; J: TRBJ2-1; length: 17; DNA: TGTGCCAGTAGTATAAGGATTACTAGCGGGAACTACAATGAGCAGTTCTTC; CDR3: CASSIRITSGNYNEQFF
D: .; size: .; V: TRBV23-1; J: TRBJ1-2; length: 15; DNA: TGCGCCAGCAGTCAATTCGAACTAGCTAACTATGGCTACACCTTC; CDR3: CASSQFELANYGYTF
D: .; size: .; V: TRBV29-1; J: TRBJ1-4; length: 13; DNA: TGCAGCGTTGAGGTCGCCGTTAATGAAAAACTGTTTTTT; CDR3: CSVEVAVNEKLFF
D: .; size: .; V: TRBV19; J: TRBJ2-2; length: 14; DNA: .; CDR3: CASTSGVTTGELFF
D: .; size: .; V: TRBV19; J: TRBJ2-5; length: 13; DNA: TGTGCCTACTCGAACACCCCTCCGACGGCCCAGTACTTC; CDR3: CAYSNTPPTAQYF
D: TRBD1; size: once; V: TRBV19; J: TRBJ1-2; length: 14; DNA: TGTGCCAGTAGTATGGACAGGGCCGGTGGTGGCTACACCTTC; CDR3: CASSMDRAGGGYTF
D: .; size: .; V: TRBV28; J: TRBJ2-1; length: 12; DNA: TGTGCCAGCAGTGTACTAGGGCAAGGGCAGTTCTTC; CDR3: CASSVLGQGQFF
D: .; size: once; V: TRBV14; J: TRBJ1-1; length: 14; DNA: TGTGCCAGCAGCCAAGATCGGGGGTTCACTGAAGCTTTCTTT; CDR3: CASSQDRGFTEAFF
D: TRBD1; size: .; V: TRBV9; J: TRBJ1-1; length: 15; DNA: TGTGCCAGCAACCCATCTGCAGGGGGCAGCGCTGAAGCTTTCTTT; CDR3: CASNPSAGGSAEAFF
D: .; size: .; V: TRBV18; J: TRBJ2-5; length: 13; DNA: TGTGCCAGCTCACCTCCCGTTAAAGAGACCCAGTACTTC; CDR3: CASSPPVKETQYF
D: .; size: .; V: TRBV9; J: TRBJ2-1; length: 15; DNA: TGTGCCAGCAGCCCAACGGACATTAAGTACAATGAGCAGTTCTTC; CDR3: CASSPTDIKYNEQFF
D: .; size: .; V: TRBV18; J: TRBJ2-7; length: 14; DNA: TGTGCCAGCTCTTCCGGACCGGCCTTAGGCGAGCAGTACTTC; CDR3: CASSSGPALGEQYF
D: .; size: .; V: TRBV28; J: TRBJ1-1; length: 15; DNA: TGTGCCAGCAGTTTCCAACAGGGCTTCTACACTGAAGCTTTCTTT; CDR3: CASSFQQGFYTEAFF
D: .; size: .; V: TRBV19; J: TRBJ2-7; length: 13; DNA: TGTGCCAGTGACCGGGACAAGAACTACGAGCAGTACTTC; CDR3: CASDRDKNYEQYF
D: TRBD2; size: .; V: TRBV9; J: TRBJ2-2; length: 15; DNA: TGTGCCAGCACCCCCTCAGCGGGAGATACCGGGGAGCTGTTTTTT; CDR3: CASTPSAGDTGELFF
D: .; size: .; V: TRBV15; J: TRBJ2-3; length: 15; DNA: TGTGCCACCAGCAGCCCGACAGGCGGTCCCGATACGCAGTATTTT; CDR3: CATSSPTGGPDTQYF
D: TRBD2; size: once; V: TRBV14; J: TRBJ2-1; length: 14; DNA: TGTGCCAGCAGCCTAGCGGGGGCCTGGGATGAGCAGTTCTTC; CDR3: CASSLAGAWDEQFF
D: TRBD2; size: few; V: TRBV7-7; J: TRBJ2-5; length: 16; DNA: TGTGCCAGCAGCTATGGGACTAGCGGGAGACAAGAGACCCAGTACTTC; CDR3: CASSYGTSGRQETQYF
D: .; size: .; V: TRBV30; J: TRBJ2-3; length: 14; DNA: TGTGCCTGGAGTGTGGGGGGAGCCCCAGATACGCAGTATTTT; CDR3: CAWSVGGAPDTQYF
D: TRBD1; size: .; V: TRBV12-5; J: TRBJ2-1; length: 11; DNA: TGTGCTAGTTCCAGGGGGCAAGAGCAGTTCTTC; CDR3: CASSRGQEQFF
D: .; size: .; V: TRBV28; J: TRBJ2-3; length: 14; DNA: TGTGCCGCAGGCCAGGGGCCCATCACAGATACGCAGTATTTT; CDR3: CAAGQGPITDTQYF
D: .; size: .; V: TRBV28; J: TRBJ2-1; length: 14; DNA: TGTGCCAGCAGTTTGGTAAACCAATACAATGAGCAGTTCTTC; CDR3: CASSLVNQYNEQFF
D: .; size: few; V: TRBV30; J: TRBJ2-7; length: 14; DNA: TGTGCCTGGAGAGGGGGGACTCGGGACGACGAGCAGTACTTC; CDR3: CAWRGGTRDDEQYF
D: TRBD1; size: .; V: TRBV28; J: TRBJ2-7; length: 15; DNA: TGTGCCAGCACTATCGGGACAGGGACGTCCTACGAGCAGTACTTC; CDR3: CASTIGTGTSYEQYF
D: .; size: once; V: TRBV5-1; J: TRBJ2-2; length: 15; DNA: TGCGCCAGCAGCGGCGGGACTCTCGACACCGGGGAGCTGTTTTTT; CDR3: CASSGGTLDTGELFF
D: .; size: .; V: TRBV14; J: TRBJ2-2; length: 16; DNA: TGTGCCAGCAGCCAAGATGCAGGACCAAACACCGGGGAGCTGTTTTTT; CDR3: CASSQDAGPNTGELFF
D: TRBD2; size: .; V: TRBV28; J: TRBJ2-5; length: 14; DNA: TGTGCCAGCAGAACCGGACTAGCAGAAGAGACCCAGTACTTC; CDR3: CASRTGLAEETQYF
D: .; size: few; V: TRBV28; J: TRBJ2-1; length: 14; DNA: TGTGCCAGCAGTCCCCAGGCTCCTTACAATGAGCAGTTCTTC; CDR3: CASSPQAPYNEQFF
D: .; size: few; V: TRBV19; J: TRBJ2-4; length: 14; DNA: TGTGCCAGTAGTATCAGCAGTAGCAAAAACATTCAGTACTTC; CDR3: CASSISSSKNIQYF
D: .; size: .; V: TRBV29-1; J: TRBJ2-1; length: 13; DNA: TGCAGCGCTGGACAGAGCGACCACAATGAGCAGTTCTTC; CDR3: CSAGQSDHNEQFF
D: .; size: .; V: TRBV1; J: TRBJ2-3; length: 16; DNA: TGCGCCAGCAGCCAGATACAGGGGGCCGGGGGTGATACGCAGTATTTT; CDR3: CASSQIQGAGGDTQYF
D: .; size: .; V: TRBV30; J: TRBJ2-3; length: 13; DNA: TGTGCCTGGAGTTTGCAGGTCCCAGATACGCAGTATTTT; CDR3: CAWSLQVPDTQYF
D: .; size: .; V: TRBV4-1; J: TRBJ2-3; length: 13; DNA: TGCGCCAGCAGCCAAGATTTGCCAGATACGCAGTATTTT; CDR3: CASSQDLPDTQYF
D: .; size: .; V: TRBV29-1; J: TRBJ2-7; length: 13; DNA: TGCAGCGTCCGCGAGGGGGACTGGGACGAGCAGTACTTC; CDR3: CSVREGDWDEQYF
D: TRBD2; size: .; V: TRBV19; J: TRBJ2-7; length: 17; DNA: TGTGCCAGTAGTTTTACCGGGACTAGCGGGAGGTCCTACGAGCAGTACTTC; CDR3: CASSFTGTSGRSYEQYF
D: .; size: .; V: TRBV10-1; J: TRBJ2-6; length: 19; DNA: TGCGCCAGCAGTGATTTAGGGGTGGGGAACACCTCTGGGGCCAACGTCCTGACTTTC; CDR3: CASSDLGVGNTSGANVLTF
D: .; size: few; V: TRBV4-1; J: TRBJ2-7; length: 16; DNA: TGCGCCAGCAGCCACCTTCCCGGGAGCGAATCCTACGAGCAGTACTTC; CDR3: CASSHLPGSESYEQYF